This record looks at one TCR beta chain sequence and its context. The antigen is not known. The record originates from a study of identical twins. General observations from the study: A lower insertion count was a feature of abundant cord blood beta clonotypes, with no such feature in memory repertoires.

TCRdb recomputed calls from the 5' RACE reads with MiXCR, one row per CDR3 protein. Here the sample spans nearly 900,000 distinct CDR3 sequences, 12% being singletons. Per germline, CDR1 MNHNS and CDR2 SASEGT. The CDR3 totals 14 residues. Trimming removed 4 bases from V and 3 bases from J, with 10 bases in between. These sequences were also reported in another study, on yellow fever vaccine responses in identical twins.

This TCR derives from a woman younger than 30 in good health. This chain links TRBV6-1 with TRBJ1-5; D remains unclear. Material for sequencing was PBMCs. The CDR3 sequence is CASSGPLNNQPQHF. For the CDR3, the DNA is TGTGCCAGCAGTGGGCCGCTAAACAATCAGCCCCAGCATTTT.